These 29 T cell receptor beta chains originate from one sample sequenced in a study of blood T cell repertoires in COVID-19. The data were produced by immunoSEQ multiplex PCR, yet TCRdb's version contains in-frame clones alone and is incomplete. The repertoire holds over 140,000 clones, with about 80% as singletons. The specimen was PBMCs or T cells enriched from blood (not recorded which). The receptors originated from a woman in her forties or fifties who had recovered from COVID-19.

V and J are TRBV10-2 and TRBJ1-4; TRBD1 aligns across 9 bases. This CDR3 is 13 amino acids long. Germline CDR1 WSHSY, CDR2 SAAADI. After removal of 2 bases from V and 8 bases from J, the junction contained 0 bases not matched to a gene. CDR3 bases: TGCGCCAGCAGTGAGGACAGGGGGGAAAAACTGTTTTTT. It codes for CASSEDRGEKLFF.

This CDR3 reads CASSESGQGHGPDTQYF. CDR3 nucleotide sequence: TGCGCCAGCAGTGAGTCTGGACAGGGACATGGTCCAGATACGCAGTATTTT. This chain connects TRBV10-1 to TRBJ2-3, with 8 bases identical to TRBD1. The CDR3 is 17 residues long. Trimming cost V 0 bases and J 4 bases; bases outside gene matches: 9. The germline gives CDR1 WNHNN, CDR2 SYGVQD (reference sequence).

V gene TRBV2 combines with J gene TRBJ2-3; no clear D gene. The germline V gene has CDR1 SNHLY and CDR2 FYNNEI. Trimming cost V 4 bases and J 2 bases, with 10 bases left between them. CDR3 size: 14 residues. Written as DNA, the CDR3 is TGTGCCAGCAGTGTTATACTGCACACAGATACGCAGTATTTT. Its translation is CASSVILHTDTQYF.

This clone was counted a single time. The sample contains more than one DNA sequence encoding this CDR3. The gene calls are TRBV10-3 and TRBJ1-5, with D tentatively TRBD1 (5 bases). Germline CDR1 is ENHRY and CDR2 is SYGVKD. The ends were cut back, 2 bases at V and 7 bases at J, with 12 bases in the middle. The length of the CDR3 is 14 residues. The CDR3 DNA sequence: TGTGCCATCAGTGAGCAGGGAGGGAACCAGCCCCAGCATTTT. Protein product: CAISEQGGNQPQHF.

The chain carries TRBV10-1 and TRBJ2-1; 8 bases line up with TRBD1. This CDR3 region has 13 residues. Looked up from germline, CDR1 is WNHNN and CDR2 is SYGVQD (reference sequence). The ends lost 3 bases at V and 7 bases at J; junction bases unmatched: 2. CDR3 sequence reads: CASSEYRGNEQFF. As DNA, the CDR3 is TGCGCCAGCAGTGAATACAGGGGGAATGAGCAGTTCTTC.

This clone was detected once. V gene TRBV30 combines with J gene TRBJ2-7; TRBD1 might be the D (6 bases). With 0 bases removed from V and 7 bases from J, the gap between germline ends came to 13 bases. CDR3 length equals 13 residues. CDR1 and CDR2 (germline): GTSNPN, SVGIG (reference sequence). CDR3 protein: CAWSVQGLGEQYF. The CDR3 coding sequence is TGTGCCTGGAGTGTCCAGGGGTTGGGGGAGCAGTACTTC.

The chain carries TRBV5-4 and TRBJ2-5; TRBD2 is a possible D gene (6 bases). Germline V lookup: CDR1 SGHNT, CDR2 YYREEE (reference sequence). Trimming removed 4 bases at V and 0 bases at J, with 13 bases between. There are 15 residues in the CDR3. CDR3 in DNA: TGTGCCAGCAGCCTAGCGTTGGACTACCAAGAGACCCAGTACTTC. The encoded protein is CASSLALDYQETQYF.

The chain recombines TRBV19 with TRBJ1-5, with 7 positions matching TRBD1. V lost 7 bases, J lost 0 bases, and 12 bases stayed unmatched. This CDR3 contains 17 residues. Germline values: CDR1 LNHDA, CDR2 SQIVND (reference sequence). The CDR3: CASIAGGTAYSNQPQHF. DNA for the CDR3: TGTGCCAGTATAGCCGGCGGGACAGCATATAGCAATCAGCCCCAGCATTTT.

This clone showed up just once. The chain employs TRBV3-1 (or the pseudogene TRBV3-2) and TRBJ2-1, with 9 nucleotides matching TRBD2. V gave up 4 bases and J gave up 7 bases; unmatched junction bases: 11. CDR1 is LGHDT and CDR2 is YNNKEL in the germline V gene (reference sequence). The CDR3 loop spans 16 amino acids. DNA of the CDR3: TGTGCCAGCAGCCTTTGGGCGGGAGGGCCGTTTAATGAGCAGTTCTTC. This encodes CASSLWAGGPFNEQFF.

This sequence joins TRBV14 and TRBJ2-4; TRBD2 matches at 7 bases. Germline assignment: CDR1 SGHDN and CDR2 FVKESK. Trimming cost V 0 bases and J 1 base; bases outside gene matches: 3. This CDR3 is 16 amino acids long. The CDR3 sequence is CASSQEAGEAKNIQYF. The DNA of the CDR3 is TGTGCCAGCAGCCAAGAGGCGGGAGAGGCCAAAAACATTCAGTACTTC.

This chain joins TRBV7-6 and TRBJ1-2; 10 nucleotides match TRBD1. J gave up 7 bases and V 5 bases, and 7 bases lay outside the gene matches. CDR3 length: 14 amino acids. Germline V lookup: CDR1 SGHVS, CDR2 FNYEAQ. For the CDR3, the DNA is TGTGCCAGCAGCAAAGACAGGGGGCTCGGTGGCTACACCTTC. Amino acids: CASSKDRGLGGYTF.

V gene TRBV21-1 combines with J gene TRBJ1-6; the table's TRBD1 call for D was not verified on the DNA. TRBV21-1 is a listed pseudogene. The CDR3 runs 15 residues. DNA for the CDR3: TGTGCCAGCAGCCTTAAACGGGGACAGAATTCACCCCTCCACTTT. Its protein is CASSLKRGQNSPLHF.

The rearrangement joins TRBV19 to TRBJ1-5; 9 bases align to TRBD1. J was trimmed by 1 base and V by 10 bases; bases with no gene match: 5. The CDR3 spans 14 residues. Germline V lookup: CDR1 LNHDA, CDR2 SQIVND (reference sequence). CDR3 protein: CATSTGGSNQPQHF. The CDR3 region has the DNA TGTGCCACGTCGACAGGGGGGAGCAATCAGCCCCAGCATTTT.

The chain recombines TRBV11-3 with TRBJ1-2, with 7 bases aligning to TRBD1. Germline trimming cut 4 bases from V and 9 bases from J; bases unmatched to any gene: 5. Germline V lookup: CDR1 SGHNT, CDR2 YENEEA. The CDR3 contains 12 residues. The CDR3 DNA reads TGTGCCAGCAGCTATGACAGGGAACGCTACACCTTC. Protein: CASSYDRERYTF.

V usage is TRBV27 and J usage is TRBJ2-5; perhaps TRBD1 as D (6 bases). Per the germline V gene, CDR1 is MNHEY and CDR2 is SMNVEV (reference sequence). The CDR3 is 15 residues long. V was shortened by 5 bases and J by 1 base, with 14 bases between the two germline ends. This CDR3 reads CASSTTGRGQETQYF. In DNA, the CDR3 is TGTGCCAGCAGTACAACCGGCAGGGGCCAAGAGACCCAGTACTTC.

This clone was detected once. V and J are TRBV28 and TRBJ1-2; 8 positions agree with TRBD1. The CDR3 is 16 amino acids. Germline V CDR1 and CDR2: MDHEN, SYDVKM. V trimming: 3 bases; J trimming: 3 bases; junction bases outside the gene matches: 9. CDR3 sequence: CASSFGYDRGYYGYTF. The CDR3 DNA sequence: TGTGCCAGCAGTTTCGGGTACGACAGGGGCTACTATGGCTACACCTTC.

CDR3 in DNA: TGTGCCAGCAGCCCCAGCGGGGGGGCCACCTACAATGAGCAGTTCTTC. Residues: CASSPSGGATYNEQFF. The gene calls are TRBV9 and TRBJ2-1, with TRBD2 matching 10 bases. CDR1 and CDR2 (germline): SGDLS, YYNGEE. V lost 4 bases and J lost 2; bases outside the gene matches: 6. CDR3 length: 16 residues.

This clone was recorded only once. The V and J genes are TRBV7-9 and TRBJ1-6; D gene uncertain. Trimming took off 1 base at V and 7 bases at J, with 8 bases between the two ends. From germline, CDR1 is SEHNR and CDR2 FQNEAQ (reference sequence). The CDR3 loop spans 14 amino acids. CDR3 DNA sequence: TGTGCCAGCAGCTTAGAGCCGCTGAATTCACCCCTCCACTTT. It specifies CASSLEPLNSPLHF.

V gene TRBV7-3 combines with J gene TRBJ2-2, with 8 positions matching TRBD1. Looked up from germline, CDR1 is SGHTA and CDR2 is FQGTGA. V lost 3 bases to trimming and J lost 1 base; unmatched junction nucleotides: 1. This CDR3 contains 15 residues. DNA for the CDR3: TGTGCCAGCAGCTTCGACAGGGGGAACACCGGGGAGCTGTTTTTT. Translating gives CASSFDRGNTGELFF. The variable domain in full, completed from reference TRBV7-3 and TRBJ2-2, reads GAGVSQTPSNKVTEKGKYVELRCDPISGHTALYWYRQSLGQGPEFLIYFQGTGAADDSGLPNDRFFAVRPEGSVSTLKIQRTERGDSAVYLCASSFDRGNTGELFFGEGSRLTVL.

The chain carries TRBV7-9 and TRBJ1-5; 7 nucleotides align to TRBD1. This CDR3 has 13 residues. The germline V gene encodes CDR1 SEHNR and CDR2 FQNEAQ (reference sequence). V lost 5 bases to trimming and J lost 7 bases; unmatched junction nucleotides: 5. The CDR3 DNA is TGTGCCAGCAGCCTCAGGGGGGAGCAGCCCCAGCATTTT. Protein: CASSLRGEQPQHF. The full variable domain, rest sourced from reference TRBV7-9 and TRBJ1-5, is DTGVSQNPRHKITKRGQNVTFRCDPISEHNRLYWYRQTLGQGPEFLTYFQNEAQLEKSRLLSDRFSAERPKGSFSTLEIQRTEQGDSAMYLCASSLRGEQPQHFGDGTRLSIL.

This chain uses TRBV30 with TRBJ1-5; the D is unclear. CDR1 is GTSNPN, CDR2 SVGIG, per germline (reference sequence). V was shortened by 5 bases and J by 3 bases, with 14 bases between the two germline ends. This CDR3 region has 14 residues. The CDR3 spells CAWADGGFNQPQHF. The CDR3 nucleotides are TGTGCCTGGGCCGATGGCGGATTCAATCAGCCCCAGCATTTT.

The chain is built from TRBV5-1 and TRBJ2-7; no clear D. Per the germline V gene, CDR1 is SGHRS and CDR2 is YFSETQ. The CDR3 length is 11 residues. Trimming took off 0 bases at V and 7 bases at J, with 5 bases between the two ends. For the CDR3, the DNA is TGCGCCAGCAGCTTGGACAGTGAGCAGTACTTC. Residues: CASSLDSEQYF.

The chain has TRBV6-5 and TRBJ1-1; D unresolved. Germline lookup yields CDR1 MNHEY and CDR2 SVGAGI. The CDR3 sequence is 16 residues long. Trimming cost V 6 bases and J 4 bases, with 21 bases left between them. CDR3 in DNA: TGTGCCAGCAGCTACCTAACGACACTAGCTCTCACTGAAGCTTTCTTT. This encodes CASSYLTTLALTEAFF.

In this sample, this clone turned up once. This sequence joins TRBV3-1 (or the pseudogene TRBV3-2) and TRBJ2-3; 7 bases are a match to TRBD2. The CDR3 totals 18 residues. Looked up from germline, CDR1 is LGHDT and CDR2 is YNNKEL (reference sequence). The V gene end was trimmed by 1 base and the J gene end by 3 bases; junction bases not matched to a gene: 13. The CDR3 DNA is TGTGCCAGCAGCCAAGTCGGGGGAGGGTCTTTTAGGACAGATACGCAGTATTTT. Its translation is CASSQVGGGSFRTDTQYF.

V is TRBV28 and J is TRBJ2-1; TRBD2 agrees at 7 bases. Looked up from germline, CDR1 is MDHEN and CDR2 is SYDVKM. Germline trimming cut 5 bases from V and 3 bases from J; bases unmatched to any gene: 13. There are 17 residues in the CDR3. The CDR3: CASSRDGGRIIYNEQFF. As DNA, the CDR3 is TGTGCCAGCAGTCGGGATGGCGGGAGAATTATCTACAATGAGCAGTTCTTC.

This clone came up a few times. The rearrangement joins TRBV5-6 to TRBJ1-6; 10 positions match TRBD1. Germline lookup yields CDR1 SGHDT and CDR2 YYEEEE. This CDR3 is 16 amino acids long. V shed 2 bases, J shed 5 bases, and the junction held 4 bases outside the gene matches. CDR3 region: CASSLGTGAHNSPLHF. The CDR3 DNA reads as TGTGCCAGCAGCTTAGGGACAGGGGCCCATAATTCACCCCTCCACTTT. Complete variable domain (other parts from reference TRBV5-6 and TRBJ1-6): DAGVTQSPTHLIKTRGQQVTLRCSPKSGHDTVSWYQQALGQGPQFIFQYYEEEERQRGNFPDRFSGHQFPNYSSELNVNALLLGDSALYLCASSLGTGAHNSPLHFGNGTRLTVT.

This clone showed up just once. V usage is TRBV10-1 and J usage is TRBJ2-3, with D perhaps matching TRBD2 (5 bases). The V end was cut by 0 bases, the J end by 3 bases, with 7 bases between. In germline, CDR1 is WNHNN, CDR2 SYGVQD (reference sequence). The CDR3 runs to 14 residues. The CDR3 nucleotides read TGCGCCAGCAGTGAGTCTAGCGTAACAGATACGCAGTATTTT. Amino acids: CASSESSVTDTQYF.

The chain links TRBV6-5 to TRBJ2-2; possible D gene TRBD1, 5 bases. Trimming shortened V by 4 bases and J by 2 bases, and 11 bases separated the two germline ends. In germline, CDR1 is MNHEY, CDR2 SVGAGI. The CDR3 runs to 15 residues. CDR3 protein: CASSLWGSNTGELFF. CDR3 sequence (DNA): TGTGCCAGCAGTTTGTGGGGCTCTAACACCGGGGAGCTGTTTTTT.

J is TRBJ2-3 and V is TRBV5-4; 10 nucleotides match TRBD2. The germline CDR1 and CDR2 sequences are SGHNT and YYREEE (reference sequence). This CDR3 is built from 16 residues. Trimming at V came to 2 bases and at J to 3 bases, leaving 6 bases not matched to a gene. The CDR3 here is CASSFKLAGTTDTQYF. For the CDR3, the DNA is TGTGCCAGCAGCTTCAAACTAGCGGGGACGACAGATACGCAGTATTTT. The full variable domain, rest sourced from reference TRBV5-4 and TRBJ2-3, is ETGVTQSPTHLIKTRGQQVTLRCSSQSGHNTVSWYQQALGQGPQFIFQYYREEENGRGNFPPRFSGLQFPNYSSELNVNALELDDSALYLCASSFKLAGTTDTQYFGPGTRLTVL.